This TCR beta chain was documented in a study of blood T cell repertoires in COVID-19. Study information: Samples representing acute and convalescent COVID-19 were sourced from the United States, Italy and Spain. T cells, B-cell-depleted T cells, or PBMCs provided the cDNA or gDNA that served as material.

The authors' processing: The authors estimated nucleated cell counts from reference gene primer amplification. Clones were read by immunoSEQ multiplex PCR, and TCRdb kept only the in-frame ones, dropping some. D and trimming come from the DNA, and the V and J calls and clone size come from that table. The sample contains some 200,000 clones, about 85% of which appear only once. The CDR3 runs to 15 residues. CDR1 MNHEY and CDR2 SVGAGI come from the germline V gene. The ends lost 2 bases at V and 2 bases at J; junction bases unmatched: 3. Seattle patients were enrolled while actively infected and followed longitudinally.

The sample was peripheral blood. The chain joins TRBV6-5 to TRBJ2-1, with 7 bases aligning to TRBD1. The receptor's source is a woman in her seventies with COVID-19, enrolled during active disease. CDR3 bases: TGTGCCAGCAGTTACGGGCAGGGGGCCTACAATGAGCAGTTCTTC. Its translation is CASSYGQGAYNEQFF.